The T cell receptor beta chain described here comes from a study of Ad26.COV2.S vaccination and SARS-CoV-2 variants. Only in-frame clones appear in the TCRdb table, and some are missing; sequencing was by immunoSEQ multiplex PCR. In the table there are some 640,000 clones, 70% to 90% of which are singletons. Germline CDR1 is MNHNS and CDR2 is SASEGT. V shed 3 bases and J shed 2 bases, with 8 bases lying between them. CDR3 length: 14 amino acids. Treatment in this sample: about 20 received Ad26.COV2.S at low or high dose, single or two shots; several received placebo; per-sample allocation not given. Collection of the samples took place on day 63 after the first injection of vaccine or placebo.

The V call is TRBV6-1, the J call TRBJ2-1; D uncertain. This receptor was identified in a person aged 18-65 years who received the Ad26.COV2.S COVID-19 vaccine or a placebo. The sequencing here drew on peripheral blood, taken in a trial of Ad26.COV2.S vaccine versus placebo. CDR3 region: CASSDWRAYNEQFF. In DNA, the CDR3 is TGTGCCAGCAGTGATTGGAGAGCCTACAATGAGCAGTTCTTC.